The clone carrying this T cell receptor beta chain occurred once. This sample is part of a study of shared clonotypes between healthy human individuals. CD45RO-negative, CCR7-selected cells formed the naive CD8 fraction, which excluded terminally differentiated effector memory CD45RA+ cells. The CDR3 totals 13 residues. Per the germline V gene, CDR1 is LNHNV and CDR2 is YYDKDF (reference sequence). The V gene lost 0 bases and the J gene lost 8 bases, with 7 bases spanning the gap. Sequencing used immunoSEQ multiplex PCR; TCRdb keeps in-frame clones, though not all of them. The repertoire holds just over 2,000,000 clones, with about 95% as singletons.

The rearrangement links TRBV15 to TRBJ1-4, with D hard to call. Sequenced input: naive CD8+ T cells sorted from blood. This clonotype originated in a young man in good health. Written as DNA, the CDR3 is TGTGCCACCAGCAGAGATCCCCTAGAAAAACTGTTTTTT. It yields the protein CATSRDPLEKLFF. Full variable domain (outside the CDR3, taken from reference TRBV15 and TRBJ1-4): DAMVIQNPRYQVTQFGKPVTLSCSQTLNHNVMYWYQQKSSQAPKLLFHYYDKDFNNEADTPDNFQSRRPNTSFCFLDIRSPGLGDTAMYLCATSRDPLEKLFFGSGTQLSVL.